This T cell receptor (beta chain) comes out of a study of T cell responses to AZD1222 COVID-19 vaccine (dated by TCRdb to the early 2020s). About the study as a whole: AZD1222 recipients whose second dose came at about 4 weeks and those whose second dose came at about 12 weeks were combined into one group, since spike-specific TCR depth and breadth did not differ between the two schedules. TCR sequencing covered over 230 trial participants: 207 given two doses of AZD1222 and about 26 given two doses of MenACWY control vaccine. Trial participants were enrolled by age into 18-55, 56-69 and 70-plus year subgroups, with approximately 160, 26 and 62 TCR-sequenced participants respectively.

As for this clone: Its antigen is still unknown. Within one base of it there is no much larger clone, and no base qualities were kept.

The CDR3 regions of human TCRbeta chains were analyzed by immunosequencing. Concerning the study's data processing: TCRs in the repertoires were matched against a reference library of SARS-CoV-2-specific TCRs that had been generated with the MIRA antigen-specificity platform. Breadth was defined as the fraction of unique TCRs that were SARS-CoV-2-associated, and depth was defined as the fraction of total T cells that were SARS-CoV-2-associated. Using the MIRA data, each spike-specific TCR was mapped to the spike region that the TCR reacts to and placed in a CD4 or CD8 class. Log10-transformed breadth and depth values were compared by one-way ANOVA with Sidak's multiple comparisons tests. Held by TCRdb, this immuneACCESS table contains in-frame sequences only and omits some clones. Under half of the omission traces to an unresolved V gene where checked; the cause of the rest is unknown. D and trimming come from the DNA, and the V and J calls and clone size come from that table. For this sample the table gives 120,000 to 150,000 clones, of which nearly 90% were detected only once. Clones ranked in the top ten supply just over 5% of the sample.

Points the paper makes about the study in general: The vaccine-associated CD4 TCRs covered the entire spike protein, and the dominant responses fell in regions 160-218 and 743-854. Participants were mostly white British and included more females than males, and it was suggested by the authors that clonal diversity may have been underestimated. Conclusions about previously exposed vaccinees are limited because only six or seven AZD1222 recipients were SARS-CoV-2 seropositive at baseline. The 56-69-year group was small, and its depth increase did not reach significance, likely because of low power. Because no day 14 peak-response samples were available, the repertoires could be characterized only after the peak T cell response. Epitopes outside the regions mutated in the B.1.351 and B.1.1.7 variants were reportedly recognized by nearly half of the unique spike-specific TCRs. After two AZD1222 doses, both the breadth and the depth of spike-specific TCRs were significantly higher than at day 0 and than in MenACWY recipients.

This specimen's time point label, per the study, means: baseline before first vaccination. Samples from vaccinated people were obtained from the UK trials COV001 and COV002, which included a single-blind randomized controlled phase 2/3 trial of AZD1222 (ChAdOx1 nCoV-19) in healthy adults. For TCRbeta chain sequencing, PBMC samples from trial participants were taken at day 0 and at day 28 after the second dose. At the junction V is shortened by 3 bases and J by 4 bases; bases outside the gene matches: 3. The CDR3 sequence holds 15 residues, the cysteine and phenylalanine included. This entry keeps only the CDR3 DNA: 45 bases, framed from base 1. CDR1 and CDR2 are read off the germline V gene as SNHLY and FYNNEI.

Rearrangement joined TRBV2 to TRBJ1-6, with 7 middle bases fitting TRBD1. The TCR was taken from an adult in good health. The sample was peripheral blood, taken on day 0 of AZD1222 vaccination. The sequenced DNA is TGTGCCAGCAGTGAGCCGGGACAGTATAATTCACCCCTCCACTTT. Translated, this is CASSEPGQYNSPLHF.